The 28 T cell receptor beta chains below come from one sample, sequenced in a study of CD8 T cells in ankylosing spondylitis. General study points: It appeared that ankylosing spondylitis blood was characterized by a TCR beta motif of under ten highly homologous variants.

These receptors' targets are unknown. TCRdb redid the calling of the 5' RACE reads with MiXCR, one entry per CDR3 protein. This sample yields under 950,000 distinct CDR3 sequences, of which under 20% are seen a single time; about 20% belongs to the top ten. The sequenced material came from blood, either unsorted or a sorted T cell fraction (not recorded which). All receptors come from a male donor with ankylosing spondylitis.

J is TRBJ2-3 and V is TRBV5-1; either TRBD1 or TRBD2 may fit D (5 bases each). From germline, CDR1 is SGHRS and CDR2 YFSETQ. Between the trimmed V and J ends, which lost 4 bases and 5 bases, there was a span of 14 bases. This CDR3 has 14 residues. This CDR3 reads CASSPGTHLDTQYF. CDR3 DNA: TGCGCCAGCAGCCCCGGGACCCACTTAGATACGCAGTATTTT.

This clonotype was observed a few times. This chain's CDR3 is CASSQDVGSQPQHF. As DNA, the CDR3 is TGCGCCAGCAGCCAAGATGTGGGGAGTCAGCCCCAGCATTTT. The rearrangement uses TRBV4-1 and TRBJ1-5; the D is unclear. The V end lost 0 bases, the J end lost 6 bases, and 9 bases lay between the germline ends. CDR1 MGHRA and CDR2 YSYEKL come from the germline V gene. The CDR3 length is 14 residues.

V gene TRBV3-1 combines with J gene TRBJ1-1; D is ambiguous. The CDR3 is 14 residues long. Germline CDR1 LGHDT, CDR2 YNNKEL (reference sequence). V lost 1 base, J lost 6 bases, and 12 bases lay in between. The chain's CDR3 is CASSQVTGRAEAFF. The CDR3 DNA reads as TGTGCCAGCAGCCAAGTTACCGGTCGCGCTGAAGCTTTCTTT.

This clonotype was observed a few times. The chain links TRBV13 to TRBJ2-1; weak D call: TRBD2 (6 bases). Deletions cut 1 base from V and 0 bases from J, with 10 bases between. Germline CDR1 and CDR2: PRHDT and FYEKMQ (reference sequence). The CDR3 is 16 amino acids. This CDR3 reads CASSLDLGGSYNEQFF. The CDR3 region has the DNA TGTGCCAGCAGCTTAGATCTGGGGGGCTCCTACAATGAGCAGTTCTTC.

CDR3 loop: CASSPELIEAFF. CDR3 nucleotide sequence: TGTGCCAGCAGCCCAGAACTGATTGAAGCTTTCTTT. The J gene is TRBJ1-1, the V gene TRBV7-9, with D unclear. CDR3 length: 12 residues. Germline V gene sequence: CDR1 SEHNR, CDR2 FQNEAQ (reference sequence). With 5 bases removed from V and 7 bases from J, the gap between germline ends came to 11 bases.

This clonotype was recorded many times. A read error may produce the germline difference seen at one junction end. The chain carries TRBV5-1 and TRBJ2-1; 11 bases agree with TRBD2. Germline CDR1 is SGHRS and CDR2 is YFSETQ. The CDR3 is 15 amino acids. In DNA form, the CDR3 reads TGTGCCAGCAGCTTTAGCGGGGGGGCCTACAATGAGCAGTTCTTC. The encoded protein is CASSFSGGAYNEQFF.

CDR3 nucleotides: TGTGCCAGCTCACCGGGGGGGCAGTATAGCAATCAGCCCCAGCATTTT. Protein product: CASSPGGQYSNQPQHF. The chain couples TRBV18 to TRBJ1-5; weak D call: TRBD1 (6 bases). Looked up from germline, CDR1 is KGHSH and CDR2 is LQKENI. This CDR3 is 16 amino acids long. The V gene lost 3 bases and the J gene lost 0 bases, with 12 bases spanning the gap.

V usage is TRBV24-1 and J usage is TRBJ2-1, with a possible D match to TRBD2 (5 bases). The CDR3 totals 15 residues. CDR1 is KGHDR and CDR2 is SFDVKD in the germline V gene. The V end lost 4 bases, the J end lost 6 bases, and 15 bases lay between the germline ends. CDR3 sequence (DNA): TGTGCCACCAGTGAGGCAGGACCCGGGGTCAATGAGCAGTTCTTC. Residues: CATSEAGPGVNEQFF.

In DNA form, the CDR3 reads TGTGCCAGCAGTTCAACAGAAAGCTCTGGAAACACCATATATTTT. This translates into CASSSTESSGNTIYF. The chain is built from TRBV12-3 or TRBV12-4 and TRBJ1-3, with no clear D. The CDR3 consists of 15 residues. V lost 4 bases and J 0 bases, leaving 10 bases between the germline ends.

This clonotype showed up just a few times. The V and J genes are TRBV3-1 and TRBJ2-1, with D unresolved. CDR3 size: 18 residues. CDR1 is LGHDT, CDR2 YNNKEL, per germline (reference sequence). Trimming stripped 4 bases from V and 4 bases from J, with 23 bases between. The DNA of the CDR3 is TGTGCCAGCAGCCCAAACCCCTCCCTACGCTCCCTATACAATGAGCAGTTCTTC. Translated: CASSPNPSLRSLYNEQFF.

This clonotype has a handful of counts. The V call is TRBV20-1, the J call TRBJ2-2, with 7 bases that match TRBD1. The CDR3 loop spans 14 amino acids. Germline V gene lookup returns CDR1 DFQATT and CDR2 SNEGSKA (reference sequence). V lost 2 bases and J lost 5; bases outside the gene matches: 5. CDR3 nucleotide sequence: TGCAGTGCTAGACGCCAGGGGGAAACCGGGGAGCTGTTTTTT. Protein sequence: CSARRQGETGELFF.

V and J are TRBV29-1 and TRBJ1-1; a possible D gene is TRBD1 (5 bases). The CDR3 contains 13 residues. V was shortened by 4 bases and J by 0 bases, with 9 bases between the two germline ends. The V gene's germline CDR1 is SQVTM and CDR2 ANQGSEA. CDR3 sequence: CSVAVTVNTEAFF. For the CDR3, the DNA is TGCAGCGTTGCGGTGACAGTGAACACTGAAGCTTTCTTT.

This chain connects TRBV12-3 or TRBV12-4 to TRBJ2-7; possible D gene TRBD1, 6 bases. CDR3 length equals 13 residues. V lost 4 bases and J lost 7, with 14 bases in between. The CDR3 coding sequence is TGTGCCAGCAGTTGGGAGTGGGGGCTGGAGCAGTACTTC. Protein sequence: CASSWEWGLEQYF.

This chain uses TRBV29-1 with TRBJ2-7; the D gene is possibly TRBD2 (6 bases). V was cut by 3 bases and J by 4 bases, with 10 bases left in between. The CDR3 runs 12 residues. Looked up from germline, CDR1 is SQVTM and CDR2 is ANQGSEA. For the CDR3, the DNA is TGCAGCGTTGACGAGGGAGGTTACGAGCAGTACTTC. Protein: CSVDEGGYEQYF.

This clonotype was seen more than once but under ten times. CDR3 region: CASSGGQGLVSGNTIYF. The CDR3 DNA reads as TGTGCCAGCAGTGGAGGACAGGGGCTAGTTTCTGGAAACACCATATATTTT. The rearrangement joins TRBV6-1 to TRBJ1-3; 9 bases are shared with TRBD1. This CDR3 has 17 residues. The germline V gene has CDR1 MNHNS and CDR2 SASEGT. V lost 4 bases and J lost 1; bases outside the gene matches: 8.

V and J are TRBV12-3 or TRBV12-4 and TRBJ1-1, with TRBD1 matching over 7 bases. V shed 5 bases and J 3 bases; nucleotides not matched to a gene: 6. The CDR3 has 14 amino acids. This CDR3 reads CASSRTGAYTEAFF. CDR3 bases: TGTGCCAGCAGTAGGACAGGAGCTTACACTGAAGCTTTCTTT.

The chain couples TRBV2 to TRBJ2-1; the D is unclear. Near its end, the DNA agrees better with TRBJ2-7, so the J call may be wrong. This CDR3 contains 15 residues. The V gene's germline CDR1 is SNHLY and CDR2 FYNNEI. CDR3 protein: CASSKQRQSYNEQYF. The CDR3 DNA sequence: TGTGCCAGCAGTAAGCAGCGTCAATCCTACAATGAGCAGTACTTC.

Only a few counts were recorded for this clonotype. CDR3 sequence reads: CASRRDTYEQYF. As DNA, the CDR3 is TGTGCCAGCAGGAGGGACACCTACGAGCAGTACTTC. The chain recombines TRBV12-3 or TRBV12-4 with TRBJ2-7; possibly TRBD1 for D (6 bases). The CDR3 is made up of 12 amino acids. With 6 bases removed from V and 2 bases from J, the gap between germline ends came to 8 bases.

This clonotype has only a few counts. The CDR3 DNA reads as TGTGCCACAAAACAGGGGATTAATTCACCCCTCCACTTT. It translates to CATKQGINSPLHF. This sequence joins TRBV6-1 and TRBJ1-6; 7 nucleotides match TRBD1. Trimming removed 10 bases from V and 6 bases from J; junction bases left unmatched: 6. Germline CDR1 is MNHNS and CDR2 is SASEGT. CDR3 length: 13 residues.

This clonotype occurred a few times. The CDR3 nucleotides are TGTGCCAGCAGTTTAGAGGAATACGAGCAGTACTTC. Protein product: CASSLEEYEQYF. V gene TRBV12-3 or TRBV12-4 combines with J gene TRBJ2-7; D remains ambiguous. The CDR3 is 12 residues long. Trimming removed 1 base at V and 4 bases at J, with 5 bases between.

The chain uses TRBV5-1 and TRBJ2-3; 7 bases agree with TRBD2. CDR1 is SGHRS, CDR2 YFSETQ, per germline. V lost 1 base to trimming and J lost 2 bases; unmatched junction nucleotides: 13. This CDR3 is 18 amino acids long. CDR3 coding DNA: TGCGCCAGCAGCTTGAATACGGGACTACTAAGTATCACAGATACGCAGTATTTT. Translation: CASSLNTGLLSITDTQYF.

This clonotype was detected a few times. V is TRBV6-2 or TRBV6-3 and J is TRBJ2-2; perhaps TRBD1 as D (6 bases). The germline gives CDR1 MNHEY, CDR2 SVGEGT. This CDR3 has 16 amino acids. With 0 bases removed from V and 6 bases from J, the gap between germline ends came to 14 bases. Here the CDR3 DNA reads TGTGCCAGCAGTTACTCAGGGACACGACGGTCCGGGGAGCTGTTTTTT. Its translation: CASSYSGTRRSGELFF.

There are many counts of this clonotype. The V and J genes are TRBV27 and TRBJ2-7, with D maybe TRBD2 (5 bases). Deletions cut 5 bases from V and 0 bases from J, with 14 bases between. CDR1 and CDR2 (germline): MNHEY, SMNVEV (reference sequence). The CDR3 runs to 15 residues. Here the CDR3 DNA reads TGTGCCAGCAGTCCTAAAGCGGAACGCTCCTACGAGCAGTACTTC. It codes for CASSPKAERSYEQYF.

The chain carries TRBV18 and TRBJ1-4, with a weak D call TRBD1 (5 bases). The CDR3 extends over 15 amino acids. CDR1 is KGHSH and CDR2 is LQKENI in the germline V gene. The germline V and J ends were trimmed by 3 bases and 6 bases, with 14 bases remaining between them. DNA of the CDR3: TGTGCCAGCTCACCGATCGGGGGAGGAGATGAAAAACTGTTTTTT. Amino acids: CASSPIGGGDEKLFF.

This clonotype was seen a handful of times. This chain uses TRBV6-1 with TRBJ1-1; D is ambiguous. Germline assignment: CDR1 MNHNS and CDR2 SASEGT. V was cut by 2 bases and J by 5 bases, with 15 bases left in between. The CDR3 is 15 amino acids. CDR3 DNA: TGTGCCAGCAGTGAATCTTGGGTGGGAGGAACTGAAGCTTTCTTT. Translating gives CASSESWVGGTEAFF.

Only a few counts were recorded for this clonotype. The chain carries TRBV10-2 and TRBJ1-1; D gene unclear. Germline V gene lookup returns CDR1 WSHSY and CDR2 SAAADI. This CDR3 is built from 13 residues. With 4 bases removed from V and 2 bases from J, the gap between germline ends came to 8 bases. CDR3 in DNA: TGCGCCAGCAGTGGGAGGGAAAACACTGAAGCTTTCTTT. This sequence encodes CASSGRENTEAFF.

In this sample, this clonotype turned up a few times. The chain combines TRBV5-1 with TRBJ2-7; the D gene is possibly TRBD1 (8 bases). Germline loops: CDR1 SGHRS, CDR2 YFSETQ. The CDR3 sequence is 19 residues long. Trimming removed 0 bases from V and 1 base from J, with 23 bases in between. The CDR3 protein is CASSLAGGQVWGPSYEQYF. CDR3 bases: TGCGCCAGCAGCTTGGCGGGGGGACAGGTATGGGGACCTTCCTACGAGCAGTACTTC.

This clonotype was counted a few times. This CDR3 reads CASSKGYGSPLHF. CDR3 nucleotides: TGCGCCAGCAGCAAGGGTTATGGATCACCCCTCCACTTT. The chain is built from TRBV5-1 and TRBJ1-6; no clear D gene. The CDR3 length is 13 residues. CDR1 is SGHRS, CDR2 YFSETQ, per germline. Trimming stripped 4 bases from V and 10 bases from J, with 12 bases between. Filled out from reference TRBV5-1 and TRBJ1-6, the complete variable domain reads KAGVTQTPRYLIKTRGQQVTLSCSPISGHRSVSWYQQTPGQGLQFLFEYFSETQRNKGNFPGRFSGRQFSNSRSEMNVSTLELGDSALYLCASSKGYGSPLHFGNGTRLTVT.